This T cell receptor beta chain was sequenced for a study of blood T cells in healthy people across ages. Notes on the study in general: Estimated diversity that came from one million T cells was considered an underestimate. Older age went with lower TCR beta diversity per million T cells, in a roughly linear way.

PCR was performed a second time for roughly 7 to 11 cycles using a sample-barcoded 5' primer and a J-beta primer mix. A template-switch adaptor containing 12 random nucleotides labeled each cDNA molecule. From each sample, at least 2.5 million paired-end reads containing CDR3 were obtained. Each CDR3 protein is one row after TCRdb ran MiXCR on the 5' RACE reads. Of roughly 860,000 distinct CDR3 sequences listed, 62% are singletons. Deletions cut 8 bases from V and 1 base from J, with 2 bases between. Per germline, CDR1 MNHEY and CDR2 SVGEGT. The CDR3 sequence is 11 residues long. This clonotype appeared a single time. Its specificity is not known.

The source of this sequence is a young man in good health. The rearrangement links TRBV6-2 or TRBV6-3 to TRBJ2-2; D ambiguous. What was sequenced was blood. The chain's CDR3 is CASQNTGELFF. CDR3 sequence (DNA): TGTGCCAGCCAGAACACCGGGGAGCTGTTTTTT.